This TCR beta chain emerged from a study of T-cell reconstitution after alpha-beta-depleted transplantation in children. Unique molecular identifiers were incorporated during preparation of the TCRbeta library. Each CDR3 protein gets one entry after TCRdb re-called the PCR reads with MiXCR. This sample yields hundreds of thousands of distinct CDR3 sequences, of which approximately 13% are seen a single time; 2.2% belongs to the top ten. Germline V gene lookup returns CDR1 DFQATT and CDR2 SNEGSKA (reference sequence). Unmatched junction bases numbered 10, after V lost 2 bases and J lost 3 bases. This CDR3 has 15 amino acids. Many counts were recorded for this clonotype. The antigen is not known. Study-wide results and limits: Diversity of TCRbeta at day 60 was high in some patients, arising from surviving recipient T cells and thymic progenitors. There were reportedly several hundred expanded graft clones from which alpha-beta T cells came about two months after transplant. One year post-transplant, T-cell counts and diversity were largely derived from T cells produced anew.

The rearrangement uses TRBV20-1 and TRBJ2-7; 7 positions agree with TRBD1. The clonotype originates from a male patient younger than 18 who had a stem cell transplant for acute myeloid leukemia, so the T cells may come from the graft donor. This specimen consisted of PBMCs, mostly from graft donor cells, obtained 360 days after TCRalphabeta/CD19-depleted stem cell transplant. CDR3 nucleotide sequence: TGCAGTGCTAGACGACAGGGTATATCGAACTACGAGCAGTACTTC. The encoded protein is CSARRQGISNYEQYF.